This TCR beta chain is drawn from a study of CD8 T cells in ankylosing spondylitis. Trimming removed 4 bases at V and 4 bases at J, with 16 bases between. This CDR3 contains 16 residues. Per the germline V gene, CDR1 is SGHTA and CDR2 is FQGNSA. Study-wide results and caveats: Disease-linked clones were reportedly significantly enriched in matched ankylosing spondylitis synovial fluid. What appeared characteristic of ankylosing spondylitis blood was a TCR beta motif of seven to nine highly homologous variants. Earlier work had already found some motif variants in reactive arthritis synovial fluid and blood.

Construction of TCR beta libraries was performed using quantitative 5'-RACE with molecular barcodes. TCRdb fed the 5' RACE reads into MiXCR, producing one record per CDR3 protein. The sample includes roughly 160,000 distinct CDR3 sequences, 11% seen only once; the top ten take 29%. This clonotype was found a few times. Its antigen is unidentified. The specimen was blood, either unsorted or a sorted T cell fraction (not recorded which). The TCR comes from a male donor with ankylosing spondylitis or in good health (not recorded which). The gene calls are TRBV7-2 and TRBJ2-2; D may be TRBD2 (7 bases). The CDR3 sequence: CASSYLGGGRTGELFF. CDR3 nucleotide sequence: TGTGCCAGCAGCTACCTAGGGGGGGGCCGCACCGGGGAGCTGTTTTTT. The whole variable domain, filled in from reference TRBV7-2 and TRBJ2-2, reads GAGVSQSPSNKVTEKGKDVELRCDPISGHTALYWYRQSLGQGLEFLIYFQGNSAPDKSGLPSDRFSAERTGGSVSTLTIQRTQQEDSAVYLCASSYLGGGRTGELFFGEGSRLTVL.